Following are 10 T cell receptor beta chains from one sample sequenced in a study of T-cell memory formation after mild COVID-19. TCRdb called the 5' RACE reads again in MiXCR, with one record for every CDR3 protein. This table has hundreds of thousands of distinct CDR3 sequences, about 22% appearing once. The material sequenced was PBMCs or a T cell subset sorted from them (not recorded which). These receptors were taken from an adult woman who had mild COVID-19 (a few samples of this study predate the infection). Cell type and time point are not known.

This sequence joins TRBV29-1 and TRBJ1-1; 7 nucleotides line up with TRBD1. The CDR3 totals 15 residues. Trimming at V came to 5 bases and at J to 1 base, leaving 10 bases not matched to a gene. Germline V gene data show CDR1 as SQVTM and CDR2 as ANQGSEA. The DNA for the CDR3 is TGCAGCGTTCTTGAGACAGGGAGCTCGAACACTGAAGCTTTCTTT. It is translated as CSVLETGSSNTEAFF.

The rearrangement uses TRBV24-1 and TRBJ1-1; no clear D gene. V was cut by 1 base and J by 5 bases, with 7 bases left in between. The CDR3 covers 13 residues. Per germline, CDR1 KGHDR and CDR2 SFDVKD. The CDR3 nucleotides read TGTGCCACCAGTGATTTAGCCGGAACTGAAGCTTTCTTT. Its translation is CATSDLAGTEAFF.

The rearrangement links TRBV24-1 to TRBJ2-1; 7 nucleotides align to TRBD1. CDR3 length: 16 amino acids. CDR1 is KGHDR, CDR2 SFDVKD, per germline. V was clipped by 3 bases and J by 8 bases; unmatched bases: 12. The CDR3 is CATSDGGQTLPDEQFF. CDR3 coding DNA: TGTGCCACCAGTGATGGGGGACAGACTCTACCGGATGAGCAGTTCTTC.

V gene TRBV5-1 combines with J gene TRBJ2-6; a possible D gene is TRBD1 (5 bases). CDR3 length: 18 amino acids. Trimming removed 3 bases from V and 1 base from J, with 17 bases in between. CDR1 is SGHRS and CDR2 is YFSETQ in the germline V gene. CDR3 DNA: TGCGCCAGCAGCTCCCACGGACAAGAACGGTCTGGGGCCAACGTCCTGACTTTC. Translating gives CASSSHGQERSGANVLTF.

This clonotype was picked up a small number of times. The chain has TRBV5-5 and TRBJ1-1, with 7 positions matching TRBD1. The ends lost 2 bases at V and 6 bases at J; junction bases unmatched: 4. Germline V lookup: CDR1 SGHKS, CDR2 YYEKEE (reference sequence). The CDR3 is 13 residues long. Written as DNA, the CDR3 is TGTGCCAGCAGCTTCAACAGGGGTCCTGAAGCTTTCTTT. Its protein is CASSFNRGPEAFF.

The rearrangement links TRBV29-1 to TRBJ1-2; perhaps TRBD1 as D (6 bases). V lost 6 bases to trimming and J lost 14 bases, with 19 bases between them. Germline V gene lookup returns CDR1 SQVTM and CDR2 ANQGSEA. The CDR3 has 11 residues. The CDR3 protein is CSVATGGPLTF. The CDR3 DNA sequence: TGCAGCGTGGCGACAGGCGGACCCCTTACCTTC.

This clonotype was found once. The V and J genes are TRBV7-2 and TRBJ2-7; 14 bases map to TRBD2. The CDR3 loop spans 16 amino acids. Per germline, CDR1 SGHTA and CDR2 FQGNSA. V lost 3 bases and J lost 3; bases outside the gene matches: 4. CDR3 residues: CASSFGLAGGNYEQYF. The CDR3 bases are TGTGCCAGCAGCTTCGGACTAGCGGGGGGAAACTACGAGCAGTACTTC.

The rearrangement uses TRBV20-1 and TRBJ1-1; 12 nucleotides align to TRBD1. The ends lost 5 bases at V and 1 base at J; junction bases unmatched: 5. The length of the CDR3 is 15 residues. CDR1 DFQATT and CDR2 SNEGSKA come from the germline V gene (reference sequence). The CDR3 reads CSAWDRGQSNTEAFF. CDR3 nucleotides: TGCAGTGCTTGGGACAGGGGGCAATCGAACACTGAAGCTTTCTTT.

The chain recombines TRBV20-1 with TRBJ2-3, with D uncertain. V lost 0 bases, J lost 0 bases, and 4 bases lay in between. Germline assignment: CDR1 DFQATT and CDR2 SNEGSKA (reference sequence). This CDR3 spans 13 amino acids. The CDR3 region is CSARDQSTDTQYF. CDR3 DNA sequence: TGCAGTGCTAGAGATCAAAGCACAGATACGCAGTATTTT.

This rearrangement joins TRBV12-3 or TRBV12-4 to TRBJ1-1; maybe TRBD1 (6 bases). The CDR3 covers 12 residues. The V end was cut by 5 bases, the J end by 7 bases, with 11 bases between. The CDR3 sequence: CASSRGTREAFF. CDR3 nucleotides: TGTGCCAGCAGTCGCGGGACACGTGAAGCTTTCTTT.